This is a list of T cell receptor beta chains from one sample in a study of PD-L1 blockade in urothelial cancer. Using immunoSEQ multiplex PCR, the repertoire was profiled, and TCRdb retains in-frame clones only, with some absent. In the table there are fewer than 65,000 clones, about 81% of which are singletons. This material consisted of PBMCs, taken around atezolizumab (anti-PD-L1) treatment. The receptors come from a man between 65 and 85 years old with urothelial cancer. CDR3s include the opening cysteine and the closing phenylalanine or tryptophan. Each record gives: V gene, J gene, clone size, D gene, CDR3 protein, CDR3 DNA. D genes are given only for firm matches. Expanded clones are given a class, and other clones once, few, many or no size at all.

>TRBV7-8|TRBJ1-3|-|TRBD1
CASSWTGDSGNTIYF
TGTGCCAGCAGCTGGACAGGGGACTCTGGAAACACCATATATTTT
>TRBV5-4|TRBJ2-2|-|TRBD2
CASLRSGRNTGELFF
TGTGCCAGCCTTCGGAGCGGGAGGAACACCGGGGAGCTGTTTTTT
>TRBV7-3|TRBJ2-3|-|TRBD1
CASSRGQGGTDTQYF
TGTGCCAGCAGCCGGGGACAGGGGGGCACAGATACGCAGTATTTT
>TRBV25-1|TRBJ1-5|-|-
CASSEVGGGQPQHF
TGTGCCAGCAGTGAAGTAGGCGGGGGGCAGCCCCAGCATTTT
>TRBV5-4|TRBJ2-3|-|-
CASSQLLGGVTDTQYF
TGTGCCAGCAGCCAACTACTAGGGGGGGTAACAGATACGCAGTATTTT
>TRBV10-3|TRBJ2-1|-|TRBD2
CAISAGTSGISTTYNEQFF
TGTGCCATCAGTGCCGGGACTAGCGGGATATCCACAACCTACAATGAGCAGTTCTTC
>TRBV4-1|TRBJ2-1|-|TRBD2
CASSRPLAGVYNEQFF
TGCGCCAGCAGCCGCCCACTAGCGGGAGTCTACAATGAGCAGTTCTTC
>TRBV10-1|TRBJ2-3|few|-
CASSEISGSTDTQYF
TGCGCCAGCAGTGAGATCAGCGGGAGCACAGATACGCAGTATTTT
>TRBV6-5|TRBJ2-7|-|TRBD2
CASSSGTSGRSYEQYF
TGTGCCAGCAGTTCGGGGACTAGCGGGAGGTCCTACGAGCAGTACTTC
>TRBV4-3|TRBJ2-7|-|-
CASSQEGGIMGSSYEQYF
TGCGCCAGCAGCCAAGAGGGAGGTATTATGGGCTCTTCCTACGAGCAGTACTTC
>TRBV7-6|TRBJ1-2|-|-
CASSLGPSDYGYTF
TGTGCCAGCAGCTTAGGTCCATCGGACTATGGCTACACCTTC
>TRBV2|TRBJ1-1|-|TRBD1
CASKITGGNTEAFF
TGTGCCAGCAAAATTACAGGGGGGAACACTGAAGCTTTCTTT
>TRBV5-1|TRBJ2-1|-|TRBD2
CASRPGTSGGNEQFF
TGCGCCAGCAGACCCGGGACTAGCGGGGGGAATGAGCAGTTCTTC
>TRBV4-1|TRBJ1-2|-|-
CASSFSNRLNGGYTF
TGCGCCAGCAGCTTCTCGAACAGGTTAAATGGTGGCTACACCTTC
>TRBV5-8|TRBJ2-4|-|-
CASSSQGTKNIQYF
TGTGCCAGCAGCTCTCAGGGAACCAAAAACATTCAGTACTTC
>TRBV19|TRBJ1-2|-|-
CASSPSRSYGYTF
TGTGCCAGTAGTCCATCCAGGTCATATGGCTACACCTTC
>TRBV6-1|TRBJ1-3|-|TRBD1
CASSFLTGEGNTIYF
TGTGCCAGCTCCTTCCTTACAGGGGAAGGAAACACCATATATTTT
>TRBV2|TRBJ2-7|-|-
CASSLVGEQYF
TGTGCCAGCAGTTTAGTTGGCGAGCAGTACTTC
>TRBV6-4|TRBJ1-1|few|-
CASRKSVDTEAFF
TGTGCCAGCAGAAAGAGTGTAGACACTGAAGCTTTCTTT
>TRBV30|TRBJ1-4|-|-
CAWTAKPPGANEKLFF
TGTGCCTGGACCGCGAAGCCCCCAGGGGCTAATGAAAAACTGTTTTTT
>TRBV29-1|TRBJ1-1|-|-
CSAQGPGMNTEAFF
TGCAGCGCTCAGGGTCCAGGCATGAACACTGAAGCTTTCTTT
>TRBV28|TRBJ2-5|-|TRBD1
CASSFTGGVETQYF
TGTGCCAGCAGTTTTACAGGGGGCGTGGAGACCCAGTACTTC
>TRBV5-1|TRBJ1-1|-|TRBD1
CASSLGQGAGTEAFF
TGCGCCAGCAGCCTAGGACAGGGGGCAGGAACTGAAGCTTTCTTT
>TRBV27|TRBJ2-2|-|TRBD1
CASSLDGFRDRWDTGELFF
TGTGCCAGCAGTTTGGACGGATTCCGGGACAGGTGGGACACCGGGGAGCTGTTTTTT
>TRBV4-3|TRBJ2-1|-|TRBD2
CASSPGGGRAGEQFF
TGCGCCAGCAGCCCCGGTGGCGGGAGGGCGGGAGAGCAGTTCTTC
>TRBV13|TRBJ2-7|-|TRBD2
CASSLKAGAYEQYF
TGTGCCAGCAGCTTAAAAGCGGGAGCCTACGAGCAGTACTTC
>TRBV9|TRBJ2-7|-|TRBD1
CASSPHGDSSYEQYF
TGTGCCAGCAGCCCTCACGGGGACAGCTCCTACGAGCAGTACTTC
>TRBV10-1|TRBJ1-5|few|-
CASSELTDQPQHF
TGCGCCAGCAGTGAGCTGACAGATCAGCCCCAGCATTTT
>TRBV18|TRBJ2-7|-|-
CASSPPGLTYEQYF
TGTGCCAGCTCACCTCCTGGGCTAACCTACGAGCAGTACTTC
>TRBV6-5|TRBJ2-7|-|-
CASSSLGHYEQYF
TGTGCCAGCAGTTCCCTGGGACATTACGAGCAGTACTTC
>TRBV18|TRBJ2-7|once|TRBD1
CASSLLRGLDEQYF
TGTGCCAGCTCTCTACTCAGGGGGTTGGACGAGCAGTACTTC
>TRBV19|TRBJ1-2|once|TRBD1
CASSVGTARSGYTF
TGTGCCAGTAGTGTCGGGACAGCCCGATCCGGCTACACCTTC
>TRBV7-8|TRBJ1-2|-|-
CASSLAQGYGYTF
TGTGCCAGCAGCTTAGCACAGGGCTATGGCTACACCTTC
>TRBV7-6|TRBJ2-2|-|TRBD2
CASSIPAGGATGELFF
TGTGCCAGCAGCATCCCAGCGGGAGGGGCTACCGGGGAGCTGTTTTTT
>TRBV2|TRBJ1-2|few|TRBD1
CASSVGDRGRGYTF
TGTGCCAGCAGTGTTGGGGACAGGGGGCGAGGCTACACCTTC
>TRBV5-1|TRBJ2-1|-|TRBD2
CASSFLAGGNNEQFF
TGCGCCAGCAGCTTCCTAGCGGGAGGAAACAATGAGCAGTTCTTC
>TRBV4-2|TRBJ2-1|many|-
CASSQEGGANEQFF
TGTGCCAGCAGCCAAGAAGGAGGAGCGAATGAGCAGTTCTTC
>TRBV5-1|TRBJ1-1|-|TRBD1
CASSTGQLNTEAFF
TGCGCCAGCAGCACGGGACAGCTGAACACTGAAGCTTTCTTT
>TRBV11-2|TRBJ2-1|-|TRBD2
CASRAGVSSYNEQFF
TGTGCCAGCAGAGCGGGGGTGAGCTCCTACAATGAGCAGTTCTTC
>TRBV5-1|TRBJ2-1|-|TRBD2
CASREAGGSYNEQFF
TGCGCCAGCAGGGAAGCGGGAGGGTCCTACAATGAGCAGTTCTTC
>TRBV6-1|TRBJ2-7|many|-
CASSEEPGIGQYF
TGTGCCAGCAGTGAAGAACCGGGAATAGGGCAGTACTTC
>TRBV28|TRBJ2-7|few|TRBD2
CASALGGDEQYF
TGTGCCAGCGCCCTGGGGGGGGACGAGCAGTACTTC